What follows are 7 T cell receptor beta chains derived from one specimen sequenced in a study of blood T cell repertoires in COVID-19. The protocol was immunoSEQ multiplex PCR, while the TCRdb copy is restricted to in-frame clones and leaves out a portion. The table has about 230,000 clones, around 84% seen once; the top ten hold 0.98%. Sequenced: peripheral blood. The receptor set was obtained from a man aged 40-50 years with acute or convalescent COVID-19.

This clone was observed once. The chain is built from TRBV3-1 (or the pseudogene TRBV3-2) and TRBJ1-3; D not resolved. CDR1 LGHDT and CDR2 YNNKEL come from the germline V gene (reference sequence). CDR3 length equals 12 residues. V lost 4 bases to trimming and J lost 7 bases, with 8 bases between them. The CDR3 loop is CASSPFGNTIYF. The CDR3 DNA reads as TGTGCCAGCAGCCCGTTTGGCAACACCATATATTTT.

The chain has TRBV3-1 (or the pseudogene TRBV3-2) and TRBJ1-6; 7 nucleotides agree with TRBD1. The CDR3 loop spans 16 amino acids. Unmatched junction bases numbered 13, after V lost 4 bases and J lost 10 bases. Germline V gives CDR1 LGHDT, CDR2 YNNKEL (reference sequence). Here the CDR3 DNA reads TGTGCCAGCAGCCCCGGGACAGCCCGGGCCCTGTCACCCCTCCACTTT. Residues: CASSPGTARALSPLHF.

With respect to this clone: Different DNA sequences within this sample yield the same CDR3. The chain is built from TRBV7-2 and TRBJ2-7, with D possibly TRBD1 on 6 matching bases. This CDR3 contains 14 residues. Germline CDR1 is SGHTA and CDR2 is FQGNSA. The V gene lost 5 bases and the J gene lost 3 bases, with 14 bases spanning the gap. CDR3 DNA: TGTGCCAGCAGCCCGGGACACCTTCTCTACGAGCAGTACTTC. This encodes CASSPGHLLYEQYF.

The chain combines TRBV5-1 with TRBJ2-2; 11 bases match TRBD2. Germline CDR1 and CDR2: SGHRS and YFSETQ. V shed 1 base, J shed 1 base, and the junction held 6 bases outside the gene matches. This CDR3 contains 18 residues. CDR3 residues: CASSLTTLAGGNTGELFF. In nucleotides, the CDR3 is TGCGCCAGCAGCTTGACCACCCTAGCGGGGGGGAACACCGGGGAGCTGTTTTTT.

The V call is TRBV5-1, the J call TRBJ1-2, with D uncertain. Germline V gene lookup returns CDR1 SGHRS and CDR2 YFSETQ. The CDR3 sequence is 13 residues long. Trimming stripped 0 bases from V and 1 base from J, with 4 bases between. As DNA, the CDR3 is TGCGCCAGCAGCTTGGGACATAACTATGGCTACACCTTC. Translation gives CASSLGHNYGYTF.

This chain connects TRBV7-2 to TRBJ1-3; 7 bases line up with TRBD1. CDR3 length: 15 amino acids. With 5 bases clipped from V and 5 bases from J, the junction kept 9 bases outside the gene matches. The germline gives CDR1 SGHTA, CDR2 FQGNSA. CDR3 nucleotide sequence: TGTGCCAGCAGCCTAGACAGGGATTTGAGAAACACCATATATTTT. Its protein is CASSLDRDLRNTIYF.

This rearrangement joins TRBV7-2 to TRBJ2-7; D uncertain. There are 15 residues in the CDR3. V dropped 1 base and J dropped 3 bases, with 13 bases sitting between them. Germline CDR1 SGHTA, CDR2 FQGNSA. The CDR3 nucleotides are TGTGCCAGCAGCTTAGATATCGGTACTATCTACGAGCAGTACTTC. As protein: CASSLDIGTIYEQYF.